Listed below are T cell receptor beta chains from one sample, sequenced in a study of T cells in narcolepsy. Clones were read by immunoSEQ multiplex PCR, and TCRdb kept only the in-frame ones, dropping some. This sample has about 10,000 clones, with around 70% found just once. The sequenced sample consisted of CD45RA- memory CD8+ T cells from PBMCs. The receptor set was obtained from a human donor with narcolepsy. CDR3s include the opening cysteine and the closing phenylalanine or tryptophan. The D gene is left open where the match is weak. The size field is filled for only some rows; it gives once, few, many or a size class.

d_call	clone_size	v_call	j_call	cdr3_aa	cdr3_nt
TRBD1	-	TRBV27	TRBJ2-2	CASSLEDRFNTGELFF	TGTGCCAGCAGTTTAGAGGACAGGTTTAACACCGGGGAGCTGTTTTTT
-	-	TRBV7-8	TRBJ2-1	CASSLESDNEQFF	TGTGCCAGCAGCTTAGAAAGCGACAATGAGCAGTTCTTC
-	-	TRBV6-1	TRBJ1-5	CASSVGAWGQPQHF	TGTGCCAGCAGTGTCGGGGCGTGGGGTCAGCCCCAGCATTTT
-	-	TRBV6-5	TRBJ1-1	CASSYGAGFRAEAFF	TGTGCCAGCAGTTATGGGGCTGGCTTCCGTGCTGAAGCTTTCTTT
-	few	TRBV7-9	TRBJ1-2	CASSLDPDAYNYGYTF	TGTGCCAGCAGCTTAGATCCGGATGCCTATAACTATGGCTACACCTTC
TRBD2	-	TRBV6-5	TRBJ2-1	CASSLAVYNEQFF	TGTGCCAGCAGCCTAGCGGTTTACAATGAGCAGTTCTTC
-	few	TRBV5-6	TRBJ1-5	CASSLAGASNQPQHF	TGTGCCAGCAGCTTGGCAGGGGCTAGCAATCAGCCCCAGCATTTT
TRBD2	-	TRBV7-2	TRBJ2-5	CASSLYSGGLQETQYF	TGTGCCAGCAGCTTATATAGCGGGGGCCTACAAGAGACCCAGTACTTC
-	-	TRBV7-6	TRBJ1-4	CASSSSGLREKLFF	TGTGCCAGCAGCTCCTCAGGGTTGCGGGAAAAACTGTTTTTT
-	-	TRBV29-1	TRBJ2-7	CSVEQGGSEQYF	TGCAGCGTCGAACAGGGGGGGTCCGAGCAGTACTTC
-	-	TRBV27	TRBJ2-7	CASSLGRASGYEQYF	TGTGCCAGCAGTTTAGGTAGGGCGAGCGGCTACGAGCAGTACTTC
TRBD1	-	TRBV7-9	TRBJ2-7	CASSSSGGLHEQYF	TGTGCCAGCAGCTCTTCAGGGGGCTTACACGAGCAGTACTTC
-	-	TRBV5-6	TRBJ2-1	CASSLAAGYNEQFF	TGTGCCAGCAGCTTGGCGGCGGGCTACAATGAGCAGTTCTTC
-	-	TRBV5-1	TRBJ1-1	CASSLSRLASTEAFF	TGCGCCAGCAGCTTGTCCCGTTTGGCCAGCACTGAAGCTTTCTTT
-	few	TRBV30	TRBJ1-2	CAWSRGRYGYTF	TGTGCCTGGTCCCGGGGGCGCTATGGCTACACCTTC
-	-	TRBV28	TRBJ1-1	CASSQDPNTEAFF	TGTGCCAGCAGTCAGGACCCGAACACTGAAGCTTTCTTT
-	-	TRBV4-3	TRBJ2-7	CASSQRWGLPTDEQYF	TGCGCCAGCAGCCAACGGTGGGGACTCCCTACCGACGAGCAGTACTTC
TRBD1	-	TRBV5-1	TRBJ2-3	CASSLGTGGTDTQYF	TGCGCCAGCAGCCTGGGGACAGGGGGCACAGATACGCAGTATTTT
TRBD1	-	TRBV6-1	TRBJ2-7	CASRIGQGFSYEQYF	TGTGCCAGCAGAATTGGACAGGGCTTCTCCTACGAGCAGTACTTC
TRBD2	-	TRBV15	TRBJ2-1	CATSRGTSGSTEQFF	TGTGCCACCAGCAGGGGGACTAGCGGGTCCACTGAGCAGTTCTTC
TRBD2	few	TRBV4-3	TRBJ2-7	CASSQDLTLAGRYEQYF	TGCGCCAGCAGCCAAGATCTAACCCTAGCGGGAAGGTACGAGCAGTACTTC
-	few	TRBV27	TRBJ2-6	CASSFTPGANVLTF	TGTGCCAGCAGTTTTACGCCTGGGGCCAACGTCCTGACTTTC
-	medium-sized	TRBV7-9	TRBJ1-4	CASSLEAGVGEKLFF	TGTGCCAGCAGCTTAGAGGCAGGGGTCGGAGAAAAACTGTTTTTT
TRBD1	-	TRBV5-4	TRBJ1-2	CASSFGTGGADGYTF	TGTGCCAGCAGCTTCGGGACAGGGGGCGCGGATGGCTACACCTTC
-	-	TRBV28	TRBJ1-5	CASSFYTTATLGHISNQPQHF	TGTGCCAGCAGTTTCTATACGACAGCCACTCTCGGGCATATTAGCAATCAGCCCCAGCATTTT
-	-	TRBV4-2	TRBJ2-7	CASSQDLGQSSYEQYF	TGTGCCAGCAGCCAAGATTTGGGGCAGTCATCCTACGAGCAGTACTTC
-	-	TRBV7-2	TRBJ2-7	CASSLASQGTYEQYF	TGTGCCAGCAGCTTAGCTTCACAAGGGACCTACGAGCAGTACTTC
TRBD2	-	TRBV6-6	TRBJ2-7	CASRGVGGSYEQYF	TGTGCCAGCAGGGGAGTCGGCGGGAGCTACGAGCAGTACTTC
-	few	TRBV6-4	TRBJ2-2	CASSDVAAGELFF	TGTGCCAGCAGTGACGTAGCGGCCGGGGAGCTGTTTTTT
TRBD1	-	TRBV6-1	TRBJ1-1	CASSDDRGNTEAFF	TGTGCCAGCAGTGACGACAGGGGAAACACTGAAGCTTTCTTT
-	once	TRBV4-2	TRBJ2-2	CASSQDLGEPGELFF	TGTGCCAGCAGCCAAGATCTGGGCGAGCCCGGGGAGCTGTTTTTT
TRBD2	-	TRBV7-3	TRBJ2-2	CASSSKAGGGELFF	TGTGCCAGCAGCTCAAAAGCGGGAGGCGGGGAGCTGTTTTTT
TRBD2	-	TRBV7-9	TRBJ2-7	CASSSTSGGSRSSYEQYF	TGTGCCAGCAGCTCAACCAGCGGGGGGTCCAGGTCTTCCTACGAGCAGTACTTC
TRBD2	-	TRBV13	TRBJ2-1	CASSFGLAGALVEQFF	TGTGCCAGCAGCTTCGGACTAGCGGGAGCGTTGGTTGAGCAGTTCTTC
-	-	TRBV11-3	TRBJ2-5	CASSLWGGETQYF	TGTGCCAGCAGCTTATGGGGTGGTGAGACCCAGTACTTC
TRBD1	-	TRBV7-9	TRBJ1-1	CASSFLGAGGVTEAFF	TGTGCCAGCAGCTTCTTAGGCGCAGGGGGGGTCACTGAAGCTTTCTTT
-	-	TRBV7-9	TRBJ2-7	CASSFTTGTSSYEQYF	TGTGCCAGCAGTTTCACGACAGGCACTAGCTCCTACGAGCAGTACTTC
TRBD2	few	TRBV28	TRBJ2-1	CASSYSSGGAGFYNEQFF	TGTGCCAGCAGTTACTCTAGCGGGGGGGCCGGGTTCTACAATGAGCAGTTCTTC
-	-	TRBV7-6	TRBJ1-1	CASSLGKEAFF	TGTGCCAGCAGCCTGGGGAAGGAAGCTTTCTTT
TRBD2	-	TRBV7-9	TRBJ2-3	CASSLGLETDTQYF	TGTGCCAGCAGCTTGGGACTAGAGACAGATACGCAGTATTTT